This TCR beta chain was observed in a study of cytomegalovirus exposure and HLA in healthy donors. Study details: Out of fewer than 500 genotyped donors, 81% belonged to the Caucasian-associated ancestry cluster.

The PCR was carried out with 60 Vbeta primers and 13 Jbeta primers. Some clones are missing from TCRdb's copy, which holds only in-frame ones; the method was immunoSEQ multiplex PCR. The repertoire table contains 100,000 to 150,000 clones. CDR3 size: 11 residues. Germline loops: CDR1 SGDLS, CDR2 YYNGEE. The ends were cut back, 5 bases at V and 8 bases at J, with 10 bases in the middle. What was sequenced was PBMCs. This clonotype was obtained from a woman between 35 and 50 years old in good health and CMV-seronegative. The chain is built from TRBV9 and TRBJ1-2; TRBD1 might be the D (6 bases). CDR3 sequence reads: CASRAGVGYTF. The CDR3 coding sequence is TGTGCCAGCAGGGCAGGGGTCGGCTACACCTTC.